The text below deals with one T cell receptor beta chain. Its antigen is as yet unknown. These data come from a study of T-cell memory formation after mild COVID-19. For the study at large: TCR clusters were largely donor specific. Study-level findings and limits: Certain responding clones were present in pre-infection memory, suggesting participation of cross-reactive memory. CD4+ contracting clones were mainly CM and EM; CD8+ ones, EMRA.

The V segment lost 4 bases and the J segment 4 bases; nucleotides outside the gene matches: 5. This CDR3 region has 14 residues. CDR1 is DFQATT and CDR2 is SNEGSKA in the germline V gene (reference sequence). After 5'RACE with constant-segment primers, TCR alpha and TCR beta cDNA libraries carrying sample barcodes and UMIs were obtained. In TCRdb, the 5' RACE reads were re-called with MiXCR into one record per CDR3 protein. This table holds 250,000 to 300,000 distinct CDR3 sequences, less than 9.5% found once. This TCR came from a man between 18 and 35 years old who had mild COVID-19 (a few samples of this study predate the infection). Cell type and time point are not known. J is TRBJ2-3 and V is TRBV20-1, with TRBD2 matching 10 bases. The specimen sequenced was PBMCs or a T cell subset sorted from them (not recorded which). The CDR3 region has the DNA TGCAGTGCTAAAGCGGGGGGGCCCCCAGATACGCAGTATTTT. This sequence encodes CSAKAGGPPDTQYF.